The 30 T cell receptor beta chains listed next were all sequenced from one sample in a study of blood T cell repertoires in COVID-19. Assay: immunoSEQ multiplex PCR; the TCRdb copy retains only in-frame clones and omits some. Of about 170,000 clones in the sample, about 83% were seen once. What was sequenced was peripheral blood. The origin of the receptors is a woman in her 70s who had recovered from COVID-19.

The genes are TRBV19 and TRBJ1-1, with a possible D match to TRBD1 (5 bases). This CDR3 is 14 amino acids long. The V end was cut by 7 bases, the J end by 0 bases, with 12 bases between. CDR1 and CDR2 from the germline V gene are LNHDA and SQIVND (reference sequence). The DNA of the CDR3 is TGTGCCAGTACCCCACGGGGGATGAACACTGAAGCTTTCTTT. Translating gives CASTPRGMNTEAFF. The variable domain in full, with the rest retrieved from reference TRBV19 and TRBJ1-1, is DGGITQSPKYLFRKEGQNVTLSCEQNLNHDAMYWYRQDPGQGLRLIYYSQIVNDFQKGDIAEGYSVSREKKESFPLTVTSAQKNPTAFYLCASTPRGMNTEAFFGQGTRLTVV.

The gene calls are TRBV6-6 and TRBJ2-5, with 10 bases aligning to TRBD2. This CDR3 comprises 16 residues. Looked up from germline, CDR1 is MNHNY and CDR2 is SVGAGI (reference sequence). The V segment lost 2 bases and the J segment 7 bases; nucleotides outside the gene matches: 10. The CDR3 sequence: CASSYGAAGGQGTQYF. In nucleotides, the CDR3 is TGTGCCAGCAGTTACGGGGCAGCGGGGGGGCAGGGGACCCAGTACTTC.

The chain links TRBV27 to TRBJ2-7; a weak D match, TRBD1 (5 bases). The CDR3 loop spans 15 amino acids. Germline assignment: CDR1 MNHEY and CDR2 SMNVEV (reference sequence). V was trimmed by 3 bases and J by 6 bases, leaving 18 bases between them. The CDR3 region has the DNA TGTGCCAGCAGTTTTCTCATGGGGCTGGCCGGCGAGCAGTACTTC. Translating gives CASSFLMGLAGEQYF.

This chain connects TRBV2 to TRBJ1-2; no clear D. Trimming shortened V by 4 bases and J by 4 bases, and 10 bases separated the two germline ends. The CDR3 consists of 13 residues. CDR1 and CDR2 from the germline V gene are SNHLY and FYNNEI. This CDR3 is CASSVEGRYGYTF. For the CDR3, the DNA is TGTGCCAGCAGTGTAGAGGGTCGCTATGGCTACACCTTC.

The chain recombines TRBV10-3 with TRBJ2-6; D is unclear. Germline CDR1 and CDR2: ENHRY and SYGVKD. CDR3 length equals 14 residues. V lost 9 bases and J lost 1, with 10 bases in between. CDR3 amino acids: CAMLSGSGANVLTF. The CDR3 DNA is TGTGCCATGCTGTCGGGTTCTGGGGCCAACGTCCTGACTTTC.

With respect to this clone: One end of the junction is discordant with germline, which a read error may explain. The gene calls are TRBV7-7 and TRBJ2-5; D not resolved. The germline CDR1 and CDR2 sequences are SSHAT and FNYEAQ (reference sequence). This CDR3 is 11 amino acids long. CDR3 bases: TGTGCTAGCAGCGCCGGAGAGACCCAGTACTTC. It codes for CASSAGETQYF.

This clone was detected only once. The chain has TRBV18 and TRBJ2-3, with D perhaps TRBD2 (6 bases). CDR3 length: 15 residues. V lost 0 bases and J 5 bases, leaving 12 bases between the germline ends. Per germline, CDR1 KGHSH and CDR2 LQKENI. The CDR3 nucleotides read TGTGCCAGCTCACCACCGGGGACTGTCCTAGATACGCAGTATTTT. Its translation: CASSPPGTVLDTQYF.

The gene calls are TRBV9 and TRBJ1-1; 8 nucleotides match TRBD1. V dropped 4 bases and J dropped 1; count of bases not matched to a gene: 6. CDR1 is SGDLS, CDR2 YYNGEE, per germline. This CDR3 spans 15 amino acids. The CDR3 protein is CASSSQTGANTEAFF. In DNA form, the CDR3 reads TGTGCCAGCAGCTCCCAGACAGGGGCGAACACTGAAGCTTTCTTT.

V and J are TRBV5-1 and TRBJ1-2, with TRBD1 matching 7 bases. CDR1 and CDR2 (germline): SGHRS, YFSETQ. The CDR3 consists of 14 residues. The V and J ends lost 4 bases and 3 bases, in that order; junction bases with no gene match: 6. The CDR3, as DNA: TGCGCCAGCAGCGGAACAGGGGAGGACTATGGCTACACCTTC. Its protein product is CASSGTGEDYGYTF.

The chain has TRBV4-2 and TRBJ2-3, with TRBD2 as a possible D gene (5 bases). V was shortened by 2 bases and J by 2 bases, with 14 bases between the two germline ends. The V gene's germline CDR1 is LGHNA and CDR2 YNFKEQ. The CDR3 runs 16 residues. The CDR3: CASSQRGLTDTDTQYF. CDR3 nucleotide sequence: TGTGCCAGCAGCCAACGCGGGCTCACGGACACAGATACGCAGTATTTT.

The CDR3 loop is CATSSRTEGNTIYF. CDR3 sequence (DNA): TGTGCCACCAGCTCCCGGACAGAGGGAAACACCATATATTTT. The chain combines TRBV15 with TRBJ1-3; TRBD1 is a possible D gene (6 bases). The CDR3 covers 14 residues. Per germline, CDR1 LNHNV and CDR2 YYDKDF (reference sequence). The ends were cut back, 5 bases at V and 4 bases at J, with 12 bases in the middle.

The chain uses TRBV24-1 and TRBJ2-1; 8 bases align to TRBD2. This CDR3 comprises 16 residues. V shed 9 bases, J shed 5 bases, and the junction held 14 bases outside the gene matches. The germline CDR1 and CDR2 sequences are KGHDR and SFDVKD. For the CDR3, the DNA is TGTGCCACCGAACCGAGAGCGGGACTAGAAGACAATGAGCAGTTCTTC. It yields the protein CATEPRAGLEDNEQFF.

The J gene is TRBJ1-5, the V gene TRBV6-6; D is possibly TRBD1 (5 bases). Trimming left V 2 bases short and J 1 base short, with 6 bases between. CDR1 MNHNY and CDR2 SVGAGI come from the germline V gene (reference sequence). The CDR3 consists of 14 residues. CDR3 amino acids: CASSYRGSNQPQHF. The DNA for the CDR3 is TGTGCCAGCAGTTACAGGGGAAGCAATCAGCCCCAGCATTTT.

V and J are TRBV18 and TRBJ1-6, with a tentative D call TRBD1 (6 bases). V was pared by 2 bases and J by 10 bases, with 12 bases between. The germline gives CDR1 KGHSH, CDR2 LQKENI. The CDR3 totals 14 residues. CDR3: CASSPGGGQSPLHF. In nucleotides, the CDR3 is TGTGCCAGCTCACCAGGGGGCGGTCAGTCACCCCTCCACTTT.

This clone has a single count. V usage is TRBV19 and J usage is TRBJ1-2; 7 nucleotides agree with TRBD1. The CDR3 length is 12 residues. Trimming removed 7 bases from V and 4 bases from J; junction bases left unmatched: 3. CDR1 is LNHDA, CDR2 SQIVND, per germline (reference sequence). The CDR3 DNA sequence: TGTGCCAGTATGGGACAGAGCTATGGCTACACCTTC. This translates into CASMGQSYGYTF. The full variable domain, in which reference TRBV19 and TRBJ1-2 provide the parts outside the CDR3, is DGGITQSPKYLFRKEGQNVTLSCEQNLNHDAMYWYRQDPGQGLRLIYYSQIVNDFQKGDIAEGYSVSREKKESFPLTVTSAQKNPTAFYLCASMGQSYGYTFGSGTRLTVV.

J is TRBJ2-3 and V is TRBV19, with a possible D match to TRBD1 (7 bases). Trimming took off 3 bases at V and 6 bases at J, with 22 bases between the two ends. In germline, CDR1 is LNHDA, CDR2 SQIVND (reference sequence). The CDR3 length is 17 residues. CDR3 residues: CASSIRGQRGVHDTQYF. For the CDR3, the DNA is TGTGCCAGTAGTATCCGGGGACAGAGGGGGGTCCACGATACGCAGTATTTT. The full variable domain, its missing parts supplied by reference TRBV19 and TRBJ2-3, is DGGITQSPKYLFRKEGQNVTLSCEQNLNHDAMYWYRQDPGQGLRLIYYSQIVNDFQKGDIAEGYSVSREKKESFPLTVTSAQKNPTAFYLCASSIRGQRGVHDTQYFGPGTRLTVL.

This sequence joins TRBV7-2 and TRBJ2-5; 9 bases are a match to TRBD2. Germline loops: CDR1 SGHTA, CDR2 FQGNSA. Trimming took 0 bases from V and 7 from J; bases not matched to a gene: 12. The length of the CDR3 is 17 residues. The CDR3 coding sequence is TGTGCCAGCAGCTTAGCGCCCAGCGGGAGGCCCGCTTGGACCCAGTACTTC. Protein product: CASSLAPSGRPAWTQYF.

V is TRBV6-5 and J is TRBJ1-6, with a tentative D call TRBD1 (5 bases). V lost 6 bases, J lost 6 bases, and 15 bases lay in between. CDR1 is MNHEY and CDR2 is SVGAGI in the germline V gene. The CDR3 contains 15 residues. The CDR3 sequence is CASSWAERGNSPLHF. Here the CDR3 DNA reads TGTGCCAGCAGCTGGGCCGAAAGGGGTAATTCACCCCTCCACTTT.

The J gene is TRBJ2-5, the V gene TRBV20-1, with D possibly being TRBD1 (5 bases). CDR3 length: 10 amino acids. CDR1 and CDR2 (germline): DFQATT, SNEGSKA (reference sequence). The CDR3 sequence is CREPGETQYF. The CDR3 DNA reads TGCAGAGAACCAGGGGAGACCCAGTACTTC.

V usage is TRBV7-9 and J usage is TRBJ2-2, with D possibly TRBD2 on 5 matching bases. V lost 5 bases to trimming and J lost 7 bases, with 11 bases between them. This CDR3 is built from 13 residues. Germline CDR1 reads SEHNR; CDR2 reads FQNEAQ (reference sequence). CDR3 in amino acids: CASSHRDFGELFF. The CDR3 nucleotides are TGTGCCAGCAGCCACCGGGATTTCGGGGAGCTGTTTTTT. Complete variable domain (other parts from reference TRBV7-9 and TRBJ2-2): DTGVSQNPRHKITKRGQNVTFRCDPISEHNRLYWYRQTLGQGPEFLTYFQNEAQLEKSRLLSDRFSAERPKGSFSTLEIQRTEQGDSAMYLCASSHRDFGELFFGEGSRLTVL.

This chain links TRBV18 with TRBJ2-3; D possibly corresponds to TRBD2 (7 bases). There are 15 residues in the CDR3. Looked up from germline, CDR1 is KGHSH and CDR2 is LQKENI. V shed 3 bases and J shed 2 bases, with 12 bases lying between them. The CDR3 DNA follows: TGTGCCAGCTCACCCCAGGCGGGGGCCACAGATACGCAGTATTTT. Amino acids: CASSPQAGATDTQYF. Based on the CDR3 plus reference TRBV18 and TRBJ2-3, the full variable domain is NAGVMQNPRHLVRRRGQEARLRCSPMKGHSHVYWYRQLPEEGLKFMVYLQKENIIDESGMPKERFSAEFPKEGPSILRIQQVVRGDSAAYFCASSPQAGATDTQYFGPGTRLTVL.

This clone was seen a single time. The chain uses TRBV7-9 and TRBJ1-6; D is unclear. Germline CDR1 SEHNR, CDR2 FQNEAQ (reference sequence). The CDR3 sequence is 14 residues long. Trimming left V 1 base short and J 6 bases short, with 7 bases between. In nucleotides, the CDR3 is TGTGCCAGCAGCTTAGACCCGGTTAATTCACCCCTCCACTTT. Residues: CASSLDPVNSPLHF.

This chain links TRBV7-8 with TRBJ1-3, with D possibly matching TRBD1 (5 bases). V was cut by 3 bases and J by 4 bases, with 7 bases left in between. Looked up from germline, CDR1 is SGHVS and CDR2 is FQNEAQ. CDR3 size: 13 residues. CDR3 sequence reads: CASSFGGGNTIYF. In nucleotides, the CDR3 is TGTGCCAGCAGCTTCGGGGGAGGAAACACCATATATTTT.

The rearrangement joins TRBV11-2 to TRBJ1-2; 7 nucleotides match TRBD1. The germline CDR1 and CDR2 sequences are SGHAT and FQNNGV. The V gene end was trimmed by 4 bases and the J gene end by 2 bases; junction bases not matched to a gene: 7. This CDR3 has 15 residues. The CDR3 DNA sequence: TGTGCCAGCAGCTCCTACAGGGGTAAAAACTATGGCTACACCTTC. Its protein product is CASSSYRGKNYGYTF.

The chain joins TRBV19 to TRBJ1-2; D uncertain. The germline CDR1 and CDR2 sequences are LNHDA and SQIVND (reference sequence). The CDR3 covers 14 residues. V was cut by 3 bases and J by 9 bases, with 17 bases left in between. In DNA, the CDR3 is TGTGCCAGTAGTATCTGGGCCCGGCCCGGGAGCTACACCTTC. The encoded protein is CASSIWARPGSYTF.

The table lists this clone with a count of one. This chain joins TRBV19 and TRBJ1-1; possibly TRBD1 for D (6 bases). The germline V gene has CDR1 LNHDA and CDR2 SQIVND (reference sequence). The ends were cut back, 6 bases at V and 2 bases at J, with 16 bases in the middle. The CDR3 runs to 15 residues. The CDR3 DNA reads as TGTGCCAGTAGCGTTAATACAGGGACCAACACTGAAGCTTTCTTT. Amino acids: CASSVNTGTNTEAFF. The full variable domain, completed using reference TRBV19 and TRBJ1-1, is DGGITQSPKYLFRKEGQNVTLSCEQNLNHDAMYWYRQDPGQGLRLIYYSQIVNDFQKGDIAEGYSVSREKKESFPLTVTSAQKNPTAFYLCASSVNTGTNTEAFFGQGTRLTVV.

This rearrangement joins TRBV6-5 to TRBJ1-5; D may be TRBD1 (5 bases). V gave up 6 bases and J gave up 11 bases, with 17 bases separating them. This CDR3 has 13 amino acids. Germline V lookup: CDR1 MNHEY, CDR2 SVGAGI. The CDR3 sequence: CASSRPDSGAQHF. The CDR3 DNA reads as TGTGCCAGCAGCAGACCCGACAGCGGGGCCCAGCATTTT.

This clone was counted once. This chain joins TRBV27 and TRBJ2-3; 7 nucleotides align to TRBD1. The V segment lost 6 bases and the J segment 5 bases; nucleotides outside the gene matches: 8. The CDR3 is made up of 14 amino acids. Germline loops: CDR1 MNHEY, CDR2 SMNVEV (reference sequence). The chain's CDR3 is CASSFKQGRDTQYF. CDR3 nucleotides: TGTGCCAGCAGCTTCAAACAGGGGAGAGATACGCAGTATTTT.

This chain links TRBV4-2 with TRBJ1-2; 12 bases fit TRBD1. V lost 1 base and J lost 4; bases outside the gene matches: 19. The length of the CDR3 is 21 residues. Germline V gene sequence: CDR1 LGHNA, CDR2 YNFKEQ. CDR3 region: CASSQAPGGRDRGPVGYGYTF. CDR3 in DNA: TGTGCCAGCAGCCAAGCCCCGGGGGGGAGGGACAGGGGGCCCGTGGGCTATGGCTACACCTTC.

The chain employs TRBV7-3 and TRBJ1-1; 9 nucleotides align to TRBD1. The CDR3 runs to 17 residues. After removal of 6 bases from V and 8 bases from J, the junction contained 19 bases not matched to a gene. Germline loops: CDR1 SGHTA, CDR2 FQGTGA. The CDR3 sequence: CASSRSRDRARESEAFF. CDR3 bases: TGTGCCAGCAGTCGGAGCCGGGACAGGGCTCGTGAGTCGGAAGCTTTCTTT.